This note documents a single T cell receptor beta chain sequence. The germline CDR1 and CDR2 sequences are SGHTA and FQGTGA. Losses at the gene ends were 1 base for V and 4 bases for J; bases not matched to a gene: 10. The CDR3 covers 17 residues. This sample is part of a study of blood T cell repertoires in COVID-19. Repertoires were generated with immunoSEQ multiplex PCR, while TCRdb's copy carries only in-frame clones and drops some. The sample yields around 120,000 clones, roughly three quarters seen once. This TCR came from a woman older than 75 with acute or convalescent COVID-19. This chain uses TRBV7-3 with TRBJ2-1; 7 bases match TRBD2. Sequencing used peripheral blood. CDR3 loop: CASSLSGRAGGYNEQFF. For the CDR3, the DNA is TGTGCCAGCAGCTTAAGTGGGAGGGCCGGGGGGTACAATGAGCAGTTCTTC. Filled out from reference TRBV7-3 and TRBJ2-1, the complete variable domain reads GAGVSQTPSNKVTEKGKYVELRCDPISGHTALYWYRQSLGQGPEFLIYFQGTGAADDSGLPNDRFFAVRPEGSVSTLKIQRTERGDSAVYLCASSLSGRAGGYNEQFFGPGTRLTVL.